This T cell receptor beta chain was captured in a study of OX40 agonist ivuxolimab in advanced cancers. The assay was immunoSEQ multiplex PCR, and TCRdb's table has in-frame clones only and misses some. The table records approximately 84,000 clones, roughly nine tenths of them present only once. Per the germline V gene, CDR1 is MNHEY and CDR2 is SVGAGI. The CDR3 spans 15 residues. Trimming pared 5 bases from V and 0 bases from J, leaving 11 bases between. This TCR derives from an adult with an advanced solid tumor such as melanoma, head and neck, liver or kidney cancer. The source material was CD4+ or CD8+ T cells sorted from blood, sampled in a trial of the OX40 agonist ivuxolimab. This sequence joins TRBV6-5 and TRBJ1-5; perhaps TRBD1 as D (5 bases). CDR3 residues: CASSAQGYSNQPQHF. The CDR3 nucleotides are TGTGCCAGCAGTGCGCAGGGTTATAGCAATCAGCCCCAGCATTTT.